The 11 T cell receptor beta chains presented below share a single source sample, sequenced in a study of control samples from healthy donors and cancer patients. Measured with immunoSEQ multiplex PCR; TCRdb has only the in-frame clones, and not every one. The sample holds tens of thousands of clones, around four fifths seen once. The specimen sequenced was blood. The receptor source for this set is a man aged 30 to 39 in good health.

DNA for the CDR3: TGTGCCAGCAGCTTAGAGTCCGGATTCGGGGAGCTGTTTTTT. Protein sequence: CASSLESGFGELFF. The chain has TRBV11-2 and TRBJ2-2; no clear D. With 0 bases removed from V and 7 bases from J, the gap between germline ends came to 9 bases. The CDR3 spans 14 residues. The V gene's germline CDR1 is SGHAT and CDR2 FQNNGV.

Concerning this clone itself: Different DNA sequences within this sample yield the same CDR3. The rearrangement links TRBV28 to TRBJ1-5; D ambiguous. With 4 bases removed from V and 4 bases from J, the gap between germline ends came to 5 bases. The CDR3 consists of 12 residues. The germline CDR1 and CDR2 sequences are MDHEN and SYDVKM. DNA for the CDR3: TGTGCCAGCAGTTCAGGTAATCAGCCCCAGCATTTT. Its translation: CASSSGNQPQHF. The whole variable domain, remainder taken from reference TRBV28 and TRBJ1-5, is DVKVTQSSRYLVKRTGEKVFLECVQDMDHENMFWYRQDPGLGLRLIYFSYDVKMKEKGDIPEGYSVSREKKERFSLILESASTNQTSMYLCASSSGNQPQHFGDGTRLSIL.

This clone has just one count. The chain couples TRBV19 to TRBJ1-2; D call uncertain. The CDR3 sequence is 13 residues long. V was pared by 5 bases and J by 8 bases, with 15 bases between. Germline values: CDR1 LNHDA, CDR2 SQIVND (reference sequence). The CDR3 loop reads CASSPDGAQGYTF. As DNA, the CDR3 is TGTGCCAGTAGTCCCGACGGAGCCCAGGGCTACACCTTC.

Worth noting for this clone: The same CDR3 is also encoded by other DNA sequences in this sample. This chain joins TRBV20-1 and TRBJ1-2; possibly TRBD1 for D (5 bases). This CDR3 spans 12 amino acids. CDR1 and CDR2 from the germline V gene are DFQATT and SNEGSKA (reference sequence). Trimming left V 3 bases short and J 4 bases short, with 9 bases between. Here the CDR3 DNA reads TGCAGTGCTAGTGGGGGAAGCTATGGCTACACCTTC. This sequence encodes CSASGGSYGYTF.

V and J are TRBV9 and TRBJ1-1, with D perhaps TRBD1 (5 bases). This CDR3 is 15 amino acids long. Trimming shortened V by 4 bases and J by 4 bases, and 17 bases separated the two germline ends. Germline CDR1 and CDR2: SGDLS and YYNGEE. CDR3: CASSSLSGLGTEAFF. CDR3 coding DNA: TGTGCCAGCAGCTCCCTCTCAGGGCTTGGCACTGAAGCTTTCTTT.

This chain connects TRBV6-4 to TRBJ2-7, with 13 bases that match TRBD2. Germline CDR1 MRHNA, CDR2 SNTAGT. The V and J ends lost 5 bases and 3 bases, in that order; junction bases with no gene match: 19. The CDR3 is 20 amino acids. The CDR3 loop is CASSPFRTSGGPPVRYEQYF. CDR3 nucleotide sequence: TGTGCCAGCAGTCCGTTCCGGACTAGCGGGGGTCCCCCAGTCCGCTACGAGCAGTACTTC.

The chain employs TRBV7-2 and TRBJ2-7; 11 positions match TRBD2. Trimming took 4 bases from V and 7 from J; bases not matched to a gene: 9. The CDR3 consists of 15 residues. From germline, CDR1 is SGHTA and CDR2 FQGNSA. Here the CDR3 DNA reads TGTGCCAGCAGCTCACTAGCGGGGGAATTCCGGGAGCAGTACTTC. Protein: CASSSLAGEFREQYF.

The chain combines TRBV5-4 with TRBJ2-7; TRBD1 agrees at 9 bases. The V gene's germline CDR1 is SGHNT and CDR2 YYREEE (reference sequence). The CDR3 runs 15 residues. Trimming at V came to 4 bases and at J to 6 bases, leaving 11 bases not matched to a gene. In nucleotides, the CDR3 is TGTGCCAGCAGCCTCGGCGGGACAGGGATCGGCGAGCAGTACTTC. Its protein is CASSLGGTGIGEQYF.

The chain recombines TRBV19 with TRBJ2-7; TRBD1 matches at 8 bases. Germline trimming cut 5 bases from V and 0 bases from J; bases unmatched to any gene: 6. CDR3 length equals 15 residues. The germline V gene encodes CDR1 LNHDA and CDR2 SQIVND (reference sequence). CDR3 amino acids: CASSARTGPSYEQYF. The CDR3 DNA reads TGTGCCAGTAGTGCCCGGACAGGGCCCTCCTACGAGCAGTACTTC. The full variable domain, in which reference TRBV19 and TRBJ2-7 provide the parts outside the CDR3, is DGGITQSPKYLFRKEGQNVTLSCEQNLNHDAMYWYRQDPGQGLRLIYYSQIVNDFQKGDIAEGYSVSREKKESFPLTVTSAQKNPTAFYLCASSARTGPSYEQYFGPGTRLTVT.

The chain has TRBV10-1 and TRBJ1-1; 7 nucleotides line up with TRBD1. The CDR3 extends over 14 amino acids. V lost 5 bases to trimming and J lost 1 base; unmatched junction nucleotides: 4. The germline V gene encodes CDR1 WNHNN and CDR2 SYGVQD (reference sequence). The CDR3 here is CASSFGQANTEAFF. CDR3 nucleotides: TGCGCCAGCAGTTTCGGACAGGCGAACACTGAAGCTTTCTTT.

This chain uses TRBV19 with TRBJ1-5, with D perhaps matching TRBD1 (5 bases). V lost 5 bases and J lost 2, with 13 bases in between. Germline V CDR1 and CDR2: LNHDA, SQIVND (reference sequence). The CDR3 sequence is 15 residues long. The CDR3 sequence: CASSDMGRGNQPQHF. CDR3 bases: TGTGCCAGTAGTGACATGGGGCGGGGCAATCAGCCCCAGCATTTT.